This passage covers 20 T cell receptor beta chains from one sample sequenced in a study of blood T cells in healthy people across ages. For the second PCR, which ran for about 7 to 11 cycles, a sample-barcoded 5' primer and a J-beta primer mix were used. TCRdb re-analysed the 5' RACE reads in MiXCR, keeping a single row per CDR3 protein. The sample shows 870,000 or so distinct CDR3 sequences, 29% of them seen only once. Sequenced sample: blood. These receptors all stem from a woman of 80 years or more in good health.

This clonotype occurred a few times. The CDR3 loop is CASSFLAGGAGETQYF. In nucleotides, the CDR3 is TGTGCCAGCAGCTTCCTAGCGGGGGGGGCTGGGGAGACCCAGTACTTC. The chain links TRBV7-9 to TRBJ2-5, with 12 nucleotides matching TRBD2. The V segment lost 3 bases and the J segment 5 bases; nucleotides outside the gene matches: 7. There are 16 residues in the CDR3. Germline CDR1 and CDR2: SEHNR and FQNEAQ (reference sequence).

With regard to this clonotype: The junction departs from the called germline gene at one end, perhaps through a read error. In DNA form, the CDR3 reads TGTGCCAACAGCTTAGGGCCGAGCACAGATACGCAGTATTTT. Its protein product is CANSLGPSTDTQYF. The chain employs TRBV11-3 and TRBJ2-3; D gene unclear. CDR1 and CDR2 from the germline V gene are SGHNT and YENEEA. The CDR3 extends over 14 amino acids. The whole variable domain, remainder taken from reference TRBV11-3 and TRBJ2-3, is EAGVVQSPRYKIIEKKQPVAFWCNPISGHNTLYWYLQNLGQGPELLIRYENEEAVDDSQLPKDRFSAERLKGVDSTLKIQPAELGDSAVYLCANSLGPSTDTQYFGPGTRLTVL.

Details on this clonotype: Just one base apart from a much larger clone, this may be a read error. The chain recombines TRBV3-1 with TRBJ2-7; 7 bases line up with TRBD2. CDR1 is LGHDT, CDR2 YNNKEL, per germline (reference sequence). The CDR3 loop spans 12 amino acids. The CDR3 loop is CAISQSGSGAYF. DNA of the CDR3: TGTGCCATCAGCCAGTCGGGGAGCGGGGCGTACTTC.

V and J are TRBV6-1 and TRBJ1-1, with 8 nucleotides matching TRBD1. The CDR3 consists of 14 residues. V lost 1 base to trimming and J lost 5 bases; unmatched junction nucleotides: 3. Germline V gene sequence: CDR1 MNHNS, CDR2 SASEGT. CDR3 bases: TGTGCCAGCAGTGAAGGACAGGGGAGAACTGAAGCTTTCTTT. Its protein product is CASSEGQGRTEAFF.

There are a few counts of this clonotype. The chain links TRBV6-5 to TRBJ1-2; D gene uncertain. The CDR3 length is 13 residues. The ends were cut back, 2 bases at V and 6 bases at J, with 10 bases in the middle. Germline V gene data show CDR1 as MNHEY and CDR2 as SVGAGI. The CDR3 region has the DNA TGTGCCAGCAGTTACGAGCGGTCAAATGGCTACACCTTC. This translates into CASSYERSNGYTF.

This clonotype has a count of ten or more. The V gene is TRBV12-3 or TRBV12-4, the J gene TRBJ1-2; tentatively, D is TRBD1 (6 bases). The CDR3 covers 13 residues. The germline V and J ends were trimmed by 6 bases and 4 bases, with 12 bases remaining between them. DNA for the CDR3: TGTGCCAGCAGACTACAGGGAGCCTATGGCTACACCTTC. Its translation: CASRLQGAYGYTF.

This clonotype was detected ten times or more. CDR3 DNA sequence: TGTGCCAGCAGTTGGGAGACAGGGGCTACGGAGACCCAGTACTTC. It is translated as CASSWETGATETQYF. The chain carries TRBV12-3 or TRBV12-4 and TRBJ2-5; 8 bases match TRBD1. The CDR3 has 15 residues. V shed 4 bases and J 5 bases; nucleotides not matched to a gene: 9.

CDR3: CATSDGGRNEQFF. The DNA for the CDR3 is TGTGCCACCAGTGACGGGGGCCGAAATGAGCAGTTCTTC. The chain links TRBV24-1 to TRBJ2-1; D might be TRBD1 or TRBD2, each matching 6 bases. CDR1 and CDR2 (germline): KGHDR, SFDVKD. The CDR3 spans 13 residues. Deletions cut 4 bases from V and 7 bases from J, with 10 bases between.

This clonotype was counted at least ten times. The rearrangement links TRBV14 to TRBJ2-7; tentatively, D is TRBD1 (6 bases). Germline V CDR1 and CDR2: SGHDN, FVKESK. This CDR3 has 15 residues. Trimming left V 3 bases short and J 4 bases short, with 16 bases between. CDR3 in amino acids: CASSQQGKVLYEQYF. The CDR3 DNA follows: TGTGCCAGCAGCCAGCAGGGGAAGGTCCTTTACGAGCAGTACTTC.

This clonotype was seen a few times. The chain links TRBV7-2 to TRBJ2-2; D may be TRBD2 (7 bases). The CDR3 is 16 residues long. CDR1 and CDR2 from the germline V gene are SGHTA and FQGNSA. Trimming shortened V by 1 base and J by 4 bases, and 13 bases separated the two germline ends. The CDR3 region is CASSLVGGGITGELFF. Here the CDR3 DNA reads TGTGCCAGCAGCTTAGTGGGGGGGGGCATCACCGGGGAGCTGTTTTTT. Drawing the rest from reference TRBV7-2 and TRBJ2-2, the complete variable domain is GAGVSQSPSNKVTEKGKDVELRCDPISGHTALYWYRQSLGQGLEFLIYFQGNSAPDKSGLPSDRFSAERTGGSVSTLTIQRTQQEDSAVYLCASSLVGGGITGELFFGEGSRLTVL.

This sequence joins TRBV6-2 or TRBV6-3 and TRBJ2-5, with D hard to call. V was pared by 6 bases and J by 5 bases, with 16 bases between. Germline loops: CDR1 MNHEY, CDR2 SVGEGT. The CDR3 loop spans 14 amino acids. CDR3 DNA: TGTGCCAGCAGCCCCCGTTATGGCAGCGAGACCCAGTACTTC. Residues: CASSPRYGSETQYF.

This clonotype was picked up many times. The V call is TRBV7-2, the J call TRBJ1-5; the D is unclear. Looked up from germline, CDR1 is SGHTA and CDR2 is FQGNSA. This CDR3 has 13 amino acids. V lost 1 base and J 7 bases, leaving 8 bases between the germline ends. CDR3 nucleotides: TGTGCCAGCAGCTTAGGGTTAGGCCAGCCCCAGCATTTT. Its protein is CASSLGLGQPQHF.

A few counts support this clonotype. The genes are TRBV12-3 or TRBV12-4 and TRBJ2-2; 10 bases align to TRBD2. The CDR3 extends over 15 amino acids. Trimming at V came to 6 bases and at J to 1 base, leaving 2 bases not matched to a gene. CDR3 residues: CASRTSGWNTGELFF. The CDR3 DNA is TGTGCCAGCAGGACTAGCGGGTGGAACACCGGGGAGCTGTTTTTT.

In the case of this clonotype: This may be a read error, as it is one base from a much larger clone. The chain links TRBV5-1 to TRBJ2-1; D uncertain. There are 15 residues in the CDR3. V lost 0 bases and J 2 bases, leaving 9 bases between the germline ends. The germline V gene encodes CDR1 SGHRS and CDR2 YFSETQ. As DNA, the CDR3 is TGCGCCAGCAGCTTGGCCCCGGACGCCTACAATGAGCAGTTCTTC. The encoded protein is CASSLAPDAYNEQFF. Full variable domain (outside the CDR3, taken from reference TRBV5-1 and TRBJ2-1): KAGVTQTPRYLIKTRGQQVTLSCSPISGHRSVSWYQQTPGQGLQFLFEYFSETQRNKGNFPGRFSGRQFSNSRSEMNVSTLELGDSALYLCASSLAPDAYNEQFFGPGTRLTVL.

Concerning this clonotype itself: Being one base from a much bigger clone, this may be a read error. CDR3 sequence (DNA): TGCGCCTGCAGCTTGGATATCGAAGAGACCCAGTACTTC. As protein: CACSLDIEETQYF. The chain links TRBV5-1 to TRBJ2-5; no clear D gene. Germline V gives CDR1 SGHRS, CDR2 YFSETQ. This CDR3 has 13 residues.

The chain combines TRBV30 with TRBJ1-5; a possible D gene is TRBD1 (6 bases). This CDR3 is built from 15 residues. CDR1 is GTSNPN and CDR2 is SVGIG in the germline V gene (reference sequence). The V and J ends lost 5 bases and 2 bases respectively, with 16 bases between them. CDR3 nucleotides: TGTGCCTGGGGACAACAGGGATCACGCAATCAGCCCCAGCATTTT. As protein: CAWGQQGSRNQPQHF.

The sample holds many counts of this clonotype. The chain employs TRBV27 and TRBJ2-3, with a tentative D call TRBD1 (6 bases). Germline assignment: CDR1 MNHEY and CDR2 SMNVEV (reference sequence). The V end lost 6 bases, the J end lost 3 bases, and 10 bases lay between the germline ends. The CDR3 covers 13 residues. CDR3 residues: CASRQGITDTQYF. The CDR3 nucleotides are TGTGCCAGCAGACAGGGTATAACAGATACGCAGTATTTT.

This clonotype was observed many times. CDR3 nucleotides: TGCACCAGCAGCATGCGAAGGGGTGGCACAGATACGCAGTATTTT. Amino acids: CTSSMRRGGTDTQYF. The genes are TRBV1 and TRBJ2-3; no DNA check was done on the table's D call, TRBD1. TRBV1 counts as a pseudogene. The CDR3 is 15 amino acids.

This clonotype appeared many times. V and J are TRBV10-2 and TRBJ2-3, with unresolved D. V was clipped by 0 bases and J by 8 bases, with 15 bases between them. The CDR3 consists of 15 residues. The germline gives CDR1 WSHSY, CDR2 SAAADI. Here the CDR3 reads CASSESPRTEGTQYF. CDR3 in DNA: TGCGCCAGCAGTGAGTCGCCTAGGACGGAAGGTACGCAGTATTTT.

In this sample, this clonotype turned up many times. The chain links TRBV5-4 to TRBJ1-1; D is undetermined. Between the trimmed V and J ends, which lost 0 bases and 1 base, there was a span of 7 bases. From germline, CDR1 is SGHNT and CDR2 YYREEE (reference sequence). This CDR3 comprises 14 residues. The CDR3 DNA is TGTGCCAGCAGCTTGGGACTCCAGAACACTGAAGCTTTCTTT. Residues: CASSLGLQNTEAFF. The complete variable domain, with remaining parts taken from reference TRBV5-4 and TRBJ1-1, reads ETGVTQSPTHLIKTRGQQVTLRCSSQSGHNTVSWYQQALGQGPQFIFQYYREEENGRGNFPPRFSGLQFPNYSSELNVNALELDDSALYLCASSLGLQNTEAFFGQGTRLTVV.